The 3 T cell receptor beta chains below all came from one sample that was sequenced in a study of identical twins (dated by TCRdb to about 2016). Receptors were amplified or captured by 5' RACE. Sequenced using an Illumina HiSeq 2000. TCRdb handled the public reads itself, with Q25 trimming in fastp and clone calling in MiXCR, and kept productive beta chains. Rows with one shared CDR3 protein collapse into an entry with the most common genes and DNA. The sample table shows under 250,000 distinct CDR3 sequences, and around 8.1% are seen once. The biggest ten clones account for about 1.9% of the sample. The data were also submitted as part of a second study, on yellow fever vaccine responses in identical twins.

Input material: memory (CD45RO+) T cells sorted from blood. The cell subset or site label corresponds to: CD45RO+ enriched T cells. Source of these receptors: a young woman in good health.

There are many counts of this clonotype. The genes are TRBV7-8 and TRBJ2-6, with 9 bases aligning to TRBD1. In germline, CDR1 is SGHVS, CDR2 FQNEAQ. V shed 5 bases, J shed 4 bases, and the junction held 6 bases outside the gene matches. This CDR3 contains 16 residues. The CDR3 loop reads CASSPRDRAGANVLTF. DNA for the CDR3: TGTGCCAGCAGCCCTCGGGACAGGGCGGGGGCCAACGTCCTGACTTTC.

A few counts support this clonotype. This chain uses TRBV24-1 with TRBJ1-5; D gene ambiguous. V was cut by 9 bases and J by 3 bases, with 14 bases left in between. Germline CDR1 reads KGHDR; CDR2 reads SFDVKD. This CDR3 has 14 amino acids. This CDR3 is CATSPSATNQPQHF. The CDR3, as DNA: TGTGCCACCTCCCCGTCGGCCACCAATCAGCCCCAGCATTTT.

The V and J genes are TRBV18 and TRBJ2-1; D possibly corresponds to TRBD1 (5 bases). From germline, CDR1 is KGHSH and CDR2 LQKENI. Trimming left V 2 bases short and J 10 bases short, with 15 bases between. The CDR3 extends over 14 amino acids. This chain's CDR3 is CASSPTQGWNEQFF. In DNA, the CDR3 is TGTGCCAGCTCACCAACGCAGGGATGGAACGAGCAGTTCTTC.